What follows are 27 T cell receptor beta chains derived from one specimen sequenced in a study of vaccination effects on CD4 cells after COVID-19. The protocol was immunoSEQ multiplex PCR, while the TCRdb copy is restricted to in-frame clones and leaves out a portion. Of some 40,000 clones listed, 73% were seen once; the top ten hold about 35%. Before sequencing took place, the ViraFEST assay used viral peptide pools to expand antigen-specific CD4+ T cells. Culture lasted 10 days before CD4+ T cell isolation. The person had a PCR-confirmed SARS-CoV-2 infection during March to December 2020. Their target antigens are unknown. This specimen consisted of CD4+ T cells from PBMCs cultured with a peptide pool, obtained before COVID-19 vaccination. Receptors originate from a human donor who had a prior SARS-CoV-2 infection.

The chain is built from TRBV7-2 and TRBJ2-5, with 13 bases identical to TRBD2. Germline V gene lookup returns CDR1 SGHTA and CDR2 FQGNSA. The CDR3 length is 18 residues. V gave up 2 bases and J gave up 5 bases; unmatched junction bases: 11. The CDR3 spells CASSLTPTSGGARETQYF. The CDR3 DNA sequence: TGTGCCAGCAGCTTAACCCCTACTAGCGGGGGGGCCAGGGAGACCCAGTACTTC. Together with reference TRBV7-2 and TRBJ2-5, the CDR3 gives the full variable domain: GAGVSQSPSNKVTEKGKDVELRCDPISGHTALYWYRQSLGQGLEFLIYFQGNSAPDKSGLPSDRFSAERTGGSVSTLTIQRTQQEDSAVYLCASSLTPTSGGARETQYFGPGTRLLVL.

The chain uses TRBV30 and TRBJ1-2; D uncertain. CDR1 and CDR2 (germline): GTSNPN, SVGIG (reference sequence). The germline V and J ends were trimmed by 0 bases and 5 bases, with 10 bases remaining between them. CDR3 length equals 13 residues. The CDR3 DNA reads as TGTGCCTGGAGTGTTTTTGCCGGGTATGGCTACACCTTC. It is translated as CAWSVFAGYGYTF.

CDR3 sequence (DNA): TGTGCCAGTAGTATTCGAACAGGATTTGCAACTAATGAAAAACTGTTTTTT. Its protein is CASSIRTGFATNEKLFF. The genes are TRBV19 and TRBJ1-4, with D possibly matching TRBD1 (5 bases). V was clipped by 3 bases and J by 0 bases, with 14 bases between them. Germline loops: CDR1 LNHDA, CDR2 SQIVND (reference sequence). This CDR3 comprises 17 residues.

The rearrangement uses TRBV5-4 and TRBJ2-2; TRBD2 matches at 7 bases. The germline V gene encodes CDR1 SGHNT and CDR2 YYREEE (reference sequence). CDR3 size: 17 residues. V was pared by 4 bases and J by 4 bases, with 13 bases of the junction left unmatched. The CDR3 region has the DNA TGTGCCAGCAGCAAAAACATCGGGGCGGGAGTCACCGGGGAGCTGTTTTTT. Translation: CASSKNIGAGVTGELFF.

The chain links TRBV2 to TRBJ2-7; 10 positions match TRBD2. Trimming removed 7 bases from V and 7 bases from J; junction bases left unmatched: 13. Germline V gene data show CDR1 as SNHLY and CDR2 as FYNNEI. The CDR3 contains 15 residues. This CDR3 reads CASILAGALSGEQYF. The CDR3 coding sequence is TGTGCCAGCATCCTAGCGGGGGCCCTATCCGGGGAGCAGTACTTC.

This CDR3 is CASSLDQETQYF. The CDR3 nucleotides read TGCGCCAGCAGCTTGGACCAAGAGACCCAGTACTTC. V usage is TRBV5-1 and J usage is TRBJ2-5; D is ambiguous. V was trimmed by 0 bases and J by 0 bases, leaving 0 bases between them. The CDR3 covers 12 residues. Germline V lookup: CDR1 SGHRS, CDR2 YFSETQ.

This clone was found many times. The V call is TRBV5-1, the J call TRBJ2-5; 9 bases map to TRBD2. J lost 2 bases, V lost 4 bases, and 6 bases had no gene match. Germline V gives CDR1 SGHRS, CDR2 YFSETQ. This CDR3 is built from 15 residues. The CDR3 is CASSLSSGTQETQYF. The CDR3 DNA is TGCGCCAGCAGCCTGTCTAGCGGGACTCAAGAGACCCAGTACTTC.

CDR3 DNA: TGTGCCAGCAGCTTAGCGGGACCGCGGAGCTCCTATAATTCACCCCTCCACTTT. Its protein is CASSLAGPRSSYNSPLHF. This rearrangement joins TRBV7-2 to TRBJ1-6; maybe TRBD1 (5 bases). Per germline, CDR1 SGHTA and CDR2 FQGNSA. Trimming took 0 bases from V and 0 from J, leaving 12 bases between them. The CDR3 runs 18 residues.

This clone was seen only once. This sequence joins TRBV5-1 and TRBJ1-6, with no clear D. This CDR3 region has 15 residues. V was cut by 0 bases and J by 3 bases, with 7 bases left in between. CDR1 and CDR2 (germline): SGHRS, YFSETQ. The CDR3 region has the DNA TGCGCCAGCAGCTTGGGGACGGACTATAATTCACCCCTCCACTTT. This translates into CASSLGTDYNSPLHF.

This sequence joins TRBV9 and TRBJ2-3; D is unresolved. Germline V lookup: CDR1 SGDLS, CDR2 YYNGEE. The V end lost 1 base, the J end lost 2 bases, and 11 bases lay between the germline ends. This CDR3 comprises 15 residues. CDR3 sequence: CASSVSWGDTDTQYF. CDR3 nucleotide sequence: TGTGCCAGCAGCGTAAGCTGGGGTGACACAGATACGCAGTATTTT.

The rearrangement uses TRBV11-1 and TRBJ1-1, with no clear D. Germline CDR1 SGHAT, CDR2 FQDESV (reference sequence). CDR3 length: 14 amino acids. Trimming removed 3 bases from V and 1 base from J, with 9 bases in between. The CDR3 protein is CASSFRGENTEAFF. The CDR3 DNA follows: TGTGCCAGCAGCTTCCGCGGGGAGAACACTGAAGCTTTCTTT.

The rearrangement uses TRBV18 and TRBJ2-2; 9 bases fit TRBD1. V gave up 6 bases and J gave up 4 bases; unmatched junction bases: 9. CDR1 is KGHSH, CDR2 LQKENI, per germline. The CDR3 has 16 amino acids. CDR3 sequence (DNA): TGTGCCAGCTCCACAGGGACAGGGTGGAGCACCGGGGAGCTGTTTTTT. Translating it yields CASSTGTGWSTGELFF. The full variable domain, with the rest looked up from reference TRBV18 and TRBJ2-2, is NAGVMQNPRHLVRRRGQEARLRCSPMKGHSHVYWYRQLPEEGLKFMVYLQKENIIDESGMPKERFSAEFPKEGPSILRIQQVVRGDSAAYFCASSTGTGWSTGELFFGEGSRLTVL.

This chain links TRBV4-3 with TRBJ2-3; no clear D gene. The CDR3 runs 16 residues. In germline, CDR1 is LGHNA, CDR2 YSLEER. Trimming pared 1 base from V and 0 bases from J, leaving 11 bases between. CDR3 loop: CASSQALASSTDTQYF. CDR3 DNA sequence: TGCGCCAGCAGCCAAGCACTGGCTTCTAGCACAGATACGCAGTATTTT.

The V gene is TRBV2, the J gene TRBJ2-2; 11 positions match TRBD2. Unmatched junction bases numbered 4, after V lost 4 bases and J lost 6 bases. This CDR3 has 15 amino acids. From germline, CDR1 is SNHLY and CDR2 FYNNEI. DNA of the CDR3: TGTGCCAGCAGTGCAGTAGCGGGGGGGCCCGGGGAGCTGTTTTTT. The encoded protein is CASSAVAGGPGELFF.

The rearrangement links TRBV11-3 to TRBJ2-1; TRBD1 is a possible D gene (5 bases). The V gene lost 1 base and the J gene lost 6 bases, with 10 bases spanning the gap. CDR1 is SGHNT and CDR2 is YENEEA in the germline V gene. This CDR3 region has 14 residues. The CDR3: CASSLGGASNEQFF. Written as DNA, the CDR3 is TGTGCCAGCAGCTTAGGGGGCGCGAGCAATGAGCAGTTCTTC.

This clone was counted a single time. The rearrangement joins TRBV27 to TRBJ2-7; 13 bases fit TRBD2. CDR3 length: 19 residues. The V gene's germline CDR1 is MNHEY and CDR2 SMNVEV (reference sequence). V shed 2 bases and J 4 bases; nucleotides not matched to a gene: 14. CDR3 sequence (DNA): TGTGCCAGCAGTTTAATTAGCTCCCCTCCGACTAGCGGGAGGTACGAGCAGTACTTC. Protein sequence: CASSLISSPPTSGRYEQYF.

This chain links TRBV12-3 or TRBV12-4 with TRBJ2-7, with a possible D match to TRBD2 (7 bases). The CDR3 has 13 amino acids. The V and J ends lost 10 bases and 2 bases respectively, with 15 bases between them. CDR3 nucleotides: TGTGCCACCCGTAGGGGGGGAACCTACGAGCAGTACTTC. It codes for CATRRGGTYEQYF.

The chain combines TRBV6-1 with TRBJ1-1, with 7 bases fitting TRBD1. The CDR3 has 12 amino acids. Unmatched junction bases numbered 8, after V lost 5 bases and J lost 11 bases. Germline lookup yields CDR1 MNHNS and CDR2 SASEGT. CDR3 sequence reads: CASSPTTGSAFF. Here the CDR3 DNA reads TGTGCCAGCAGTCCCACGACAGGGTCGGCTTTCTTT.

This chain connects TRBV7-9 to TRBJ2-7; TRBD1 might be the D (6 bases). Between the trimmed V and J ends, which lost 7 bases and 4 bases, there was a span of 14 bases. Germline CDR1 and CDR2: SEHNR and FQNEAQ (reference sequence). This CDR3 spans 13 amino acids. In nucleotides, the CDR3 is TGTGCCAGCATCCCGGACAGAGGTTACGAGCAGTACTTC. Protein: CASIPDRGYEQYF. Looking up the rest from reference TRBV7-9 and TRBJ2-7 gives the full variable domain: DTGVSQNPRHKITKRGQNVTFRCDPISEHNRLYWYRQTLGQGPEFLTYFQNEAQLEKSRLLSDRFSAERPKGSFSTLEIQRTEQGDSAMYLCASIPDRGYEQYFGPGTRLTVT.

This clone was seen a handful of times. The chain links TRBV7-9 to TRBJ2-5; D remains unclear. Germline V lookup: CDR1 SEHNR, CDR2 FQNEAQ (reference sequence). The CDR3 runs 14 residues. The V end lost 1 base, the J end lost 5 bases, and 11 bases lay between the germline ends. CDR3 in amino acids: CASSLDPSMETQYF. The CDR3 nucleotides are TGTGCCAGCAGCTTAGATCCCAGCATGGAGACCCAGTACTTC. Looking up the rest from reference TRBV7-9 and TRBJ2-5 gives the full variable domain: DTGVSQNPRHKITKRGQNVTFRCDPISEHNRLYWYRQTLGQGPEFLTYFQNEAQLEKSRLLSDRFSAERPKGSFSTLEIQRTEQGDSAMYLCASSLDPSMETQYFGPGTRLLVL.

The chain has TRBV19 and TRBJ1-2; the match to TRBD1 covers 10 bases. Germline lookup yields CDR1 LNHDA and CDR2 SQIVND (reference sequence). The CDR3 covers 16 residues. The V and J ends lost 4 bases and 8 bases, in that order; junction bases with no gene match: 13. CDR3 loop: CASSTNLGTGVKGYTF. The CDR3 DNA sequence: TGTGCCAGTAGTACGAATCTTGGGACAGGGGTCAAAGGCTACACCTTC.

The chain couples TRBV6-5 to TRBJ1-2; 7 bases align to TRBD1. The CDR3 is made up of 13 amino acids. Germline loops: CDR1 MNHEY, CDR2 SVGAGI. Trimming at V came to 5 bases and at J to 6 bases, leaving 6 bases not matched to a gene. CDR3 DNA sequence: TGTGCCAGCAGTCGTACAGGGGTCGATGGCTACACCTTC. This sequence encodes CASSRTGVDGYTF.

The chain couples TRBV9 to TRBJ2-2, with D unclear. CDR3 length: 14 amino acids. The V end lost 6 bases, the J end lost 2 bases, and 11 bases lay between the germline ends. The V gene's germline CDR1 is SGDLS and CDR2 YYNGEE. The CDR3 protein is CASTESTNTGELFF. In DNA, the CDR3 is TGTGCCAGCACCGAAAGCACCAACACCGGGGAGCTGTTTTTT. The full variable domain, its missing parts supplied by reference TRBV9 and TRBJ2-2, is DSGVTQTPKHLITATGQRVTLRCSPRSGDLSVYWYQQSLDQGLQFLIQYYNGEERAKGNILERFSAQQFPDLHSELNLSSLELGDSALYFCASTESTNTGELFFGEGSRLTVL.

This clone was observed a handful of times. The chain links TRBV7-9 to TRBJ1-4; D remains unclear. Germline V gives CDR1 SEHNR, CDR2 FQNEAQ (reference sequence). This CDR3 spans 14 amino acids. The germline V and J ends were trimmed by 1 base and 8 bases, with 11 bases remaining between them. The CDR3 coding sequence is TGTGCCAGCAGCTTAGAAGTCGGGCGGGAAAAACTGTTTTTT. This codes for CASSLEVGREKLFF.

This clone was counted only a few times. The rearrangement uses TRBV19 and TRBJ1-1; no firm D call. Germline CDR1 and CDR2: LNHDA and SQIVND (reference sequence). Trimming shortened V by 3 bases and J by 6 bases, and 14 bases separated the two germline ends. This CDR3 contains 14 residues. CDR3 protein: CASSIGGVGSEAFF. The CDR3 region has the DNA TGTGCCAGTAGTATTGGTGGAGTCGGCTCTGAAGCTTTCTTT. The variable domain in full, completed from reference TRBV19 and TRBJ1-1, reads DGGITQSPKYLFRKEGQNVTLSCEQNLNHDAMYWYRQDPGQGLRLIYYSQIVNDFQKGDIAEGYSVSREKKESFPLTVTSAQKNPTAFYLCASSIGGVGSEAFFGQGTRLTVV.

This clone was seen just once. The J gene is TRBJ1-1, the V gene TRBV2; D is unresolved. V was clipped by 8 bases and J by 1 base, with 14 bases between them. Germline V gene data show CDR1 as SNHLY and CDR2 as FYNNEI. The CDR3 loop spans 14 amino acids. The CDR3 sequence: CASASVRENTEAFF. DNA for the CDR3: TGTGCCAGCGCCTCTGTAAGAGAGAACACTGAAGCTTTCTTT.

This sequence joins TRBV5-1 and TRBJ2-7; 7 positions match TRBD1. Looked up from germline, CDR1 is SGHRS and CDR2 is YFSETQ. The CDR3 length is 14 residues. After removal of 0 bases from V and 4 bases from J, the junction contained 4 bases not matched to a gene. The CDR3 nucleotides read TGCGCCAGCAGCTTGGACTACAGGGGATACGAGCAGTACTTC. Residues: CASSLDYRGYEQYF.